This TCR beta chain was retrieved from a study of T-cell memory formation after mild COVID-19. Study information: TCR clusters largely stayed donor specific.

The CDR3 length is 14 residues. J gave up 5 bases and V 5 bases, and 8 bases lay outside the gene matches. Germline CDR1 SQVTM, CDR2 ANQGSEA. From the 5' RACE reads, TCRdb called clonotypes with MiXCR, one entry per CDR3 protein. Of approximately 300,000 distinct CDR3 sequences in the sample, less than 20% were seen once. Specimen: PBMCs or a T cell subset sorted from them (not recorded which). The J gene is TRBJ1-4, the V gene TRBV29-1; the match to TRBD1 covers 7 bases. This clonotype was sampled from a man aged 18 to 30 who had mild COVID-19 (a few samples of this study predate the infection). Cell type and time point are not known. The CDR3 reads CSVRGGRGNEKLFF. The CDR3 region has the DNA TGCAGCGTTCGAGGGGGCAGGGGGAATGAAAAACTGTTTTTT.